A single sample gave rise to the 5 T cell receptor beta chains below, sequenced in a study of T cells in women clearing cervical HPV infection. Data came from immunoSEQ multiplex PCR; TCRdb stores just in-frame clones and leaves some out. The sample holds 30,000 to 45,000 clones. Sequencing was done on a sample of blood buffy coat. Every receptor here comes from a woman aged 18 to 75 with a cervical HPV16 infection that either progressed to CIN3+ or cleared (not recorded which).

A word on this clone: The CDR3 extends 3 residues past the end of the read, so its final part is completed from the germline J gene. The J gene is TRBJ2-2, the V gene TRBV7-8; 9 bases map to TRBD1. The CDR3 loop spans 13 amino acids. V lost 9 bases, J lost 5 bases, and 4 bases stayed unmatched. Germline CDR1 is SGHVS and CDR2 is FQNEAQ. The CDR3 DNA, read in part, is TGTGCCAGTTACAGGGGGCAAACCGGGGAG. It specifies CASYRGQTGE. The entire CDR3 protein reads CASYRGQTGELFF.

As for this clone: The read ends 3 residues before the CDR3 terminus; that terminus is restored from the germline J gene. The rearrangement joins TRBV18 to TRBJ2-7, with a tentative D call TRBD1 (5 bases). The CDR3 is 15 amino acids. Trimming stripped 2 bases from V and 0 bases from J, with 11 bases between. Looked up from germline, CDR1 is KGHSH and CDR2 is LQKENI. CDR3 DNA, as far as it was read: TGTGCCAGCTCACCATGGGTTGACAGCTCCTACGAG. It codes for CASSPWVDSSYE. The CDR3, in full, reads CASSPWVDSSYEQYF.

On this clone: With the read ending 3 residues before the CDR3 end, the germline J gene is used to fill in that end. This chain uses TRBV5-6 with TRBJ1-5, with 7 bases matching TRBD1. V was clipped by 0 bases and J by 4 bases; unmatched bases: 4. CDR3 length: 15 amino acids. The V gene's germline CDR1 is SGHDT and CDR2 YYEEEE. This CDR3 is CASSLGDRENQPQHF. The DNA read from the CDR3 is TGTGCCAGCAGCTTGGGGGACAGAGAGAATCAGCCC. Complete variable domain (other parts from reference TRBV5-6 and TRBJ1-5): DAGVTQSPTHLIKTRGQQVTLRCSPKSGHDTVSWYQQALGQGPQFIFQYYEEEERQRGNFPDRFSGHQFPNYSSELNVNALLLGDSALYLCASSLGDRENQPQHFGDGTRLSIL.

A remark on this clone: Sequencing ends 3 residues short of the CDR3 end; the germline J gene provides the rest. The chain employs TRBV30 and TRBJ1-2, with D unclear. Germline V gene lookup returns CDR1 GTSNPN and CDR2 SVGIG (reference sequence). The CDR3 has 11 residues. Trimming pared 2 bases from V and 4 bases from J, leaving 5 bases between. The CDR3 sequence: CAWSLSYGYTF. The sequenced part of the CDR3 DNA is TGTGCCTGGAGTCTATCCTATGGC. The full variable domain, rest sourced from reference TRBV30 and TRBJ1-2, is SQTIHQWPATLVQPVGSPLSLECTVEGTSNPNLYWYRQAAGRGLQLLFYSVGIGQISSEVPQNLSASRPQDRQFILSSKKLLLSDSGFYLCAWSLSYGYTFGSGTRLTVV.

Points on this clone: Read coverage stops 3 residues before the CDR3 terminus; the germline J gene supplies the remainder. The chain carries TRBV7-9 and TRBJ2-6; no firm D call. Germline CDR1 reads SEHNR; CDR2 reads FQNEAQ (reference sequence). This CDR3 has 14 residues. V was shortened by 4 bases and J by 0 bases, with 4 bases between the two germline ends. The CDR3 reads CASSSSSGANVLTF. CDR3 DNA (partial): TGTGCCAGCAGCTCTAGCTCTGGGGCCAACGTC.